This TCR beta chain was profiled in a study of CD8+ T cells in alopecia areata. cDNA serving as the sequencing template came from extracted, reverse transcribed RNA. Libraries were prepared by immunoSEQ multiplex PCR; TCRdb keeps only in-frame clonotypes and omits some of them. Among over 150,000 clones listed, over 45% were seen once. In the case of this clone: Its matching antigen is unknown.

Regarding the study as a whole: Scalp clonality, together with expanded CD8+ clones among the top 100, fell significantly with tofacitinib.

This CDR3 is built from 15 residues. Trimming took 5 bases from V and 8 from J, leaving 19 bases between them. Looked up from germline, CDR1 is SGHVS and CDR2 is FNYEAQ. Treatment defined: oral pan-JAK inhibitor, 5-10 mg twice daily. A FACSAria was used to sort CD4+ and CD8+ T cells. These cells came from PBMCs. The V gene is TRBV7-6, the J gene TRBJ2-1; D may be TRBD2 (6 bases). The sample was CD4+ T cells sorted from blood, taken at week 24, from a patient treated with tofacitinib. The sequence came from a human donor with alopecia areata. This CDR3 reads CASSMGGSSIDEQFF. CDR3 nucleotides: TGTGCCAGCAGCATGGGAGGATCGTCTATCGATGAGCAGTTCTTC. The full variable domain, in which reference TRBV7-6 and TRBJ2-1 provide the parts outside the CDR3, is GAGVSQSPRYKVTKRGQDVALRCDPISGHVSLYWYRQALGQGPEFLTYFNYEAQQDKSGLPNDRFSAERPEGSISTLTIQRTEQRDSAMYRCASSMGGSSIDEQFFGPGTRLTVL.